This TCR beta chain was observed in a study of T cells in Graves' hyperthyroidism and ophthalmopathy. Amplification yielded TCR beta CDR3 regions, with RNA transcripts as the source. First-round RT-PCR of the TCR CDR3 relied on the HTBI primer set. TCRdb re-called the multiplex PCR reads with MiXCR, one entry per CDR3 protein. Of hundreds of thousands of distinct CDR3 sequences in the sample, around 15% were seen once. When ophthalmopathy did not progress within 18 months, Graves' hyperthyroidism was considered stable. Researchers barred patients who had uncontrolled infection, other autoimmune disease, pregnancy or lactation. V was cut by 6 bases and J by 3 bases, with 17 bases left in between. This CDR3 has 15 amino acids. Germline V lookup: CDR1 SEHNR, CDR2 FQNEAQ (reference sequence).

V gene TRBV7-9 combines with J gene TRBJ1-1, with D uncertain. The clonotype originates from a woman in her twenties or thirties with Graves' hyperthyroidism. The sequencing input was blood. The CDR3 DNA reads TGTGCCAGCAGGGAGGAAAACAGCGACTACACTGAAGCTTTCTTT. Its translation: CASREENSDYTEAFF.